Each of the 27 T cell receptor beta chains below was sequenced from the same sample in a study of blood T cell repertoires in COVID-19. The method was immunoSEQ multiplex PCR; TCRdb's version includes in-frame clones alone and lacks a portion of them. This table holds approximately 150,000 clones, roughly 87% found once. Sequencing input: PBMCs or T cells enriched from blood (not recorded which). All receptors derive from a woman between 35 and 50 years old who had been exposed to COVID-19.

The chain has TRBV6-1 and TRBJ1-4; 11 nucleotides line up with TRBD1. Germline V gene sequence: CDR1 MNHNS, CDR2 SASEGT. The length of the CDR3 is 15 residues. V shed 1 base and J 10 bases; nucleotides not matched to a gene: 5. In nucleotides, the CDR3 is TGTGCCAGCAGTGAAGAGGTGGGACAGGGGGGAAAACTGTTTTTT. As protein: CASSEEVGQGGKLFF.

The chain carries TRBV5-6 and TRBJ2-7; D might be TRBD2 (6 bases). Trimming removed 4 bases from V and 3 bases from J, with 11 bases in between. Germline V lookup: CDR1 SGHDT, CDR2 YYEEEE. The CDR3 length is 13 residues. The CDR3 DNA sequence: TGTGCCAGCAGCGGGGGACTGAACTACGAGCAGTACTTC. Translating gives CASSGGLNYEQYF. The complete variable domain, with remaining parts taken from reference TRBV5-6 and TRBJ2-7, reads DAGVTQSPTHLIKTRGQQVTLRCSPKSGHDTVSWYQQALGQGPQFIFQYYEEEERQRGNFPDRFSGHQFPNYSSELNVNALLLGDSALYLCASSGGLNYEQYFGPGTRLTVT.

In its sample, this clone was seen once. The V and J genes are TRBV6-2 or TRBV6-3 and TRBJ1-5; 8 bases match TRBD1. In germline, CDR1 is MNHEY, CDR2 SVGEGT. J gave up 2 bases and V 4 bases, and 4 bases lay outside the gene matches. The CDR3 spans 15 residues. The CDR3 sequence is CASSLPGQGNQPQHF. The CDR3 nucleotides are TGTGCCAGCAGTTTGCCGGGACAGGGCAATCAGCCCCAGCATTTT.

V usage is TRBV6-5 and J usage is TRBJ2-7; D might be TRBD1 (6 bases). This CDR3 contains 15 residues. CDR1 and CDR2 from the germline V gene are MNHEY and SVGAGI. V lost 0 bases, J lost 4 bases, and 13 bases lay in between. The CDR3 sequence is CASSYSQRTVYEQYF. The DNA for the CDR3 is TGTGCCAGCAGTTACTCGCAACGGACAGTATACGAGCAGTACTTC.

The chain joins TRBV5-1 to TRBJ1-6; D not resolved. Trimming removed 6 bases at V and 8 bases at J, with 18 bases between. The CDR3 is 15 residues long. Germline loops: CDR1 SGHRS, CDR2 YFSETQ. The CDR3 sequence is CASKSVVGGYSPLHF. CDR3 nucleotide sequence: TGCGCCAGCAAATCCGTGGTGGGAGGGTATTCACCCCTCCACTTT.

The chain recombines TRBV5-1 with TRBJ2-7; 10 bases are shared with TRBD1. With V trimmed by 3 bases and J by 6 bases, 9 bases remained unmatched. In germline, CDR1 is SGHRS, CDR2 YFSETQ. CDR3 size: 15 residues. The CDR3 loop is CASSSSGQGEGEQYF. Written as DNA, the CDR3 is TGCGCCAGCAGCTCGTCAGGACAGGGGGAAGGCGAGCAGTACTTC.

As regards this clone: Other nucleotide sequences in the sample specify the same CDR3. The gene calls are TRBV19 and TRBJ2-3, with 12 bases identical to TRBD2. The germline V gene has CDR1 LNHDA and CDR2 SQIVND (reference sequence). The CDR3 contains 16 residues. V shed 4 bases and J 0 bases; nucleotides not matched to a gene: 2. CDR3: CASSRLAGASTDTQYF. In nucleotides, the CDR3 is TGTGCCAGTAGTAGACTAGCGGGAGCTAGCACAGATACGCAGTATTTT.

V and J are TRBV4-1 and TRBJ2-3; D is possibly TRBD2 (6 bases). Germline V gene lookup returns CDR1 MGHRA and CDR2 YSYEKL. This CDR3 is built from 15 residues. Trimming left V 4 bases short and J 6 bases short, with 17 bases between. The CDR3 spells CASSPGTARTDTQYF. Written as DNA, the CDR3 is TGCGCCAGCAGCCCCGGGACTGCCAGAACGGATACGCAGTATTTT.

The chain employs TRBV7-2 and TRBJ2-3, with a weak D call TRBD2 (5 bases). Per germline, CDR1 SGHTA and CDR2 FQGNSA. Trimming stripped 1 base from V and 5 bases from J, with 13 bases between. The CDR3 loop spans 15 amino acids. The CDR3 loop reads CASSLEVRVQDTQYF. As DNA, the CDR3 is TGTGCCAGCAGCTTAGAGGTGCGGGTTCAAGATACGCAGTATTTT.

The chain carries TRBV27 and TRBJ2-7; D is possibly TRBD2 (6 bases). The length of the CDR3 is 19 residues. Germline CDR1 MNHEY, CDR2 SMNVEV (reference sequence). V shed 5 bases and J shed 0 bases, with 26 bases lying between them. CDR3 nucleotide sequence: TGTGCCAGCAGTCCCGACCGGACGGCCTTAGCGGACTACTCCTACGAGCAGTACTTC. Translation gives CASSPDRTALADYSYEQYF.

This clone has a handful of counts. V gene TRBV15 combines with J gene TRBJ2-2, with D perhaps TRBD2 (6 bases). The CDR3 totals 15 residues. The V end lost 4 bases, the J end lost 3 bases, and 12 bases lay between the germline ends. Germline V gives CDR1 LNHNV, CDR2 YYDKDF (reference sequence). Written as DNA, the CDR3 is TGTGCCACCAGCACGGGAGCACAGGACACCGGGGAGCTGTTTTTT. This sequence encodes CATSTGAQDTGELFF.

This chain connects TRBV5-4 to TRBJ2-7, with a possible D match to TRBD2 (6 bases). There are 14 residues in the CDR3. Trimming stripped 7 bases from V and 2 bases from J, with 16 bases between. CDR1 and CDR2 from the germline V gene are SGHNT and YYREEE (reference sequence). CDR3 sequence reads: CASAPGGVAYEQYF. CDR3 nucleotide sequence: TGTGCCAGCGCACCAGGAGGGGTGGCCTACGAGCAGTACTTC.

This chain uses TRBV20-1 with TRBJ2-3; TRBD1 agrees at 7 bases. Germline V gene lookup returns CDR1 DFQATT and CDR2 SNEGSKA (reference sequence). The CDR3 runs to 14 residues. V dropped 3 bases and J dropped 1; count of bases not matched to a gene: 4. CDR3 bases: TGCAGTGCTAGTGGCGGACAGGGCACAGATACGCAGTATTTT. It encodes CSASGGQGTDTQYF.

This clone showed up just once. The chain recombines TRBV5-1 with TRBJ2-5, with D hard to call. Trimming took off 0 bases at V and 4 bases at J, with 13 bases between the two ends. The CDR3 contains 15 residues. The germline V gene encodes CDR1 SGHRS and CDR2 YFSETQ. CDR3 in amino acids: CASSLGVLFVETQYF. CDR3 DNA sequence: TGCGCCAGCAGCTTGGGCGTTCTCTTCGTAGAGACCCAGTACTTC.

The rearrangement joins TRBV5-5 to TRBJ2-3, with D perhaps TRBD1 (6 bases). Trimming removed 0 bases at V and 6 bases at J, with 17 bases between. The CDR3 consists of 16 residues. The germline V gene has CDR1 SGHKS and CDR2 YYEKEE (reference sequence). DNA for the CDR3: TGTGCCAGCAGCTTGGTTCTCGGGACACGAGTCGATACGCAGTATTTT. The encoded protein is CASSLVLGTRVDTQYF.

The rearrangement links TRBV5-5 to TRBJ2-3; D is unresolved. The CDR3 runs 13 residues. V lost 4 bases to trimming and J lost 1 base, with 7 bases between them. Germline assignment: CDR1 SGHKS and CDR2 YYEKEE (reference sequence). Here the CDR3 DNA reads TGTGCCAGCAGCCGCACAGGCACAGATACGCAGTATTTT. This codes for CASSRTGTDTQYF.

The chain recombines TRBV20-1 with TRBJ2-1; 7 bases line up with TRBD2. The germline V gene encodes CDR1 DFQATT and CDR2 SNEGSKA (reference sequence). The CDR3 is 16 residues long. V was clipped by 3 bases and J by 0 bases; unmatched bases: 8. In nucleotides, the CDR3 is TGCAGTGCTAGTCCTCGAGCGGGGCCCTCCTACAATGAGCAGTTCTTC. This translates into CSASPRAGPSYNEQFF.

The rearrangement uses TRBV5-8 and TRBJ1-6; 7 bases are a match to TRBD1. Losses at the gene ends were 9 bases for V and 10 bases for J; bases not matched to a gene: 16. Germline-derived CDR1 and CDR2 are SGHTS and YDEGEE. CDR3 length equals 15 residues. CDR3 amino acids: CATITPAGGYSPLHF. The CDR3 DNA follows: TGTGCCACCATTACTCCGGCAGGGGGATACTCACCCCTCCACTTT. The full variable domain, completed using reference TRBV5-8 and TRBJ1-6, is EAGVTQSPTHLIKTRGQQATLRCSPISGHTSVYWYQQALGLGLQFLLWYDEGEERNRGNFPPRFSGRQFPNYSSELNVNALELEDSALYLCATITPAGGYSPLHFGNGTRLTVT.

V usage is TRBV27 and J usage is TRBJ2-7; D uncertain. The germline V gene has CDR1 MNHEY and CDR2 SMNVEV (reference sequence). V was pared by 1 base and J by 3 bases, with 10 bases between. CDR3 length equals 14 residues. The CDR3 spells CASSLLGEFYEQYF. The CDR3 coding sequence is TGTGCCAGCAGTTTATTAGGAGAGTTCTACGAGCAGTACTTC.

This clone was detected ten times or more. V usage is TRBV6-5 and J usage is TRBJ1-6, with no clear D. The V gene's germline CDR1 is MNHEY and CDR2 SVGAGI. The CDR3 is made up of 14 amino acids. The V end lost 2 bases, the J end lost 3 bases, and 5 bases lay between the germline ends. CDR3 region: CASSYRGYNSPLHF. The CDR3 DNA follows: TGTGCCAGCAGTTACCGGGGCTATAATTCACCCCTCCACTTT.

The chain combines TRBV5-1 with TRBJ1-6; the match to TRBD1 covers 9 bases. The CDR3 is 15 amino acids. V trimming: 4 bases; J trimming: 6 bases; junction bases outside the gene matches: 5. Germline assignment: CDR1 SGHRS and CDR2 YFSETQ. The CDR3, as DNA: TGCGCCAGCAGCGGGGGACAGGGCGGTAATTCACCCCTCCACTTT. Its protein is CASSGGQGGNSPLHF.

The chain combines TRBV5-6 with TRBJ2-3; 10 nucleotides line up with TRBD2. Germline V gives CDR1 SGHDT, CDR2 YYEEEE. CDR3 length: 18 amino acids. Losses at the gene ends were 0 bases for V and 3 bases for J; bases not matched to a gene: 10. This CDR3 reads CASSLGTNPTSGTDTQYF. In nucleotides, the CDR3 is TGTGCCAGCAGCTTGGGGACCAACCCGACTAGCGGGACAGATACGCAGTATTTT.

The table lists this clone with a count of one. The V gene is TRBV4-1, the J gene TRBJ1-1; unclear D gene. The V gene's germline CDR1 is MGHRA and CDR2 YSYEKL. The CDR3 has 14 residues. The V and J ends lost 2 bases and 7 bases respectively, with 14 bases between them. CDR3 loop: CASSQLPSSGEAFF. CDR3 coding DNA: TGCGCCAGCAGCCAATTACCCTCTTCCGGTGAAGCTTTCTTT.

The V and J genes are TRBV19 and TRBJ2-7; TRBD2 might be the D (5 bases). This CDR3 comprises 14 residues. V lost 8 bases to trimming and J lost 0 bases, with 14 bases between them. Germline CDR1 LNHDA, CDR2 SQIVND (reference sequence). The CDR3 sequence: CASAQAASSYEQYF. The CDR3 region has the DNA TGTGCCAGTGCCCAAGCGGCAAGCTCCTACGAGCAGTACTTC.

J is TRBJ1-1 and V is TRBV2, with TRBD1 matching over 8 bases. This CDR3 has 15 amino acids. The junction had 5 bases not matched to a gene; V was cut back by 4 bases and J by 1 base. The germline V gene has CDR1 SNHLY and CDR2 FYNNEI. CDR3 sequence (DNA): TGTGCCAGCAGTGGGTTGACAGGGGCGAACACTGAAGCTTTCTTT. This encodes CASSGLTGANTEAFF.

V usage is TRBV7-9 and J usage is TRBJ2-7; D ambiguous. The germline V and J ends were trimmed by 5 bases and 3 bases, with 5 bases remaining between them. The germline V gene has CDR1 SEHNR and CDR2 FQNEAQ (reference sequence). The CDR3 has 11 residues. CDR3 nucleotide sequence: TGTGCCAGCAGCCCAAACTACGAGCAGTACTTC. Its translation: CASSPNYEQYF. The variable domain in full, completed from reference TRBV7-9 and TRBJ2-7, reads DTGVSQNPRHKITKRGQNVTFRCDPISEHNRLYWYRQTLGQGPEFLTYFQNEAQLEKSRLLSDRFSAERPKGSFSTLEIQRTEQGDSAMYLCASSPNYEQYFGPGTRLTVT.

This clone was seen more than once but under ten times. The J gene is TRBJ1-5, the V gene TRBV7-2, with 11 bases aligning to TRBD1. The germline V gene encodes CDR1 SGHTA and CDR2 FQGNSA. The length of the CDR3 is 16 residues. The J segment lost 6 bases and the V segment lost 2 bases, leaving 6 bases of the junction unmatched. Written as DNA, the CDR3 is TGTGCCAGCAGCTTATCGAAGGGACAGGGGGGTCAGCCCCAGCATTTT. It yields the protein CASSLSKGQGGQPQHF.